These 28 T cell receptor beta chains were all obtained from the same sample, sequenced in a study of T cells after yellow fever vaccination. TCRdb re-called the 5' RACE reads with MiXCR, one entry per CDR3 protein. This table has about 550,000 distinct CDR3 sequences, roughly 19% appearing once. The material sequenced was PBMCs, taken 15 days after the yellow fever booster vaccination. The receptors stem from a man younger than 45 who received the YFV17D yellow fever vaccine.

The chain is built from TRBV7-9 and TRBJ2-7; 7 bases map to TRBD2. V lost 5 bases, J lost 3 bases, and 10 bases stayed unmatched. The germline CDR1 and CDR2 sequences are SEHNR and FQNEAQ (reference sequence). This CDR3 is built from 15 residues. The CDR3 DNA reads TGTGCCAGCAGCCTAGGCCTAGCGGAGCTCTACGAGCAGTACTTC. Protein product: CASSLGLAELYEQYF.

This sequence joins TRBV12-3 or TRBV12-4 and TRBJ2-3; weak D call: TRBD1 (6 bases). This CDR3 has 16 residues. Trimming removed 3 bases at V and 4 bases at J, with 17 bases between. For the CDR3, the DNA is TGTGCCAGCAGTTTTATCATCAGGGGTAATCCAGATACGCAGTATTTT. Its translation: CASSFIIRGNPDTQYF.

This clonotype was found a few times. This chain joins TRBV5-1 and TRBJ2-7; D is perhaps TRBD1 (6 bases). Germline CDR1 and CDR2: SGHRS and YFSETQ. Trimming took 5 bases from V and 0 from J, leaving 15 bases between them. The CDR3 consists of 15 residues. In nucleotides, the CDR3 is TGCGCCAGCAGGGGTTTAGGGGGATCCTCCTACGAGCAGTACTTC. Protein sequence: CASRGLGGSSYEQYF.

The chain is built from TRBV5-4 and TRBJ2-5; possible D gene TRBD2, 6 bases. The CDR3 is 12 residues long. V was shortened by 4 bases and J by 7 bases, with 11 bases between the two germline ends. Germline V gene data show CDR1 as SGHNT and CDR2 as YYREEE (reference sequence). The CDR3 here is CASSPGLGTQYF. The CDR3 nucleotides are TGTGCCAGCAGCCCGGGACTCGGGACCCAGTACTTC. The full variable domain, in which reference TRBV5-4 and TRBJ2-5 provide the parts outside the CDR3, is ETGVTQSPTHLIKTRGQQVTLRCSSQSGHNTVSWYQQALGQGPQFIFQYYREEENGRGNFPPRFSGLQFPNYSSELNVNALELDDSALYLCASSPGLGTQYFGPGTRLLVL.

This clonotype was counted between two and nine times. V is TRBV25-1 and J is TRBJ2-1; TRBD1 aligns across 8 bases. This CDR3 is 16 amino acids long. Looked up from germline, CDR1 is MGHDK and CDR2 is SYGVNS. V shed 2 bases, J shed 7 bases, and the junction held 10 bases outside the gene matches. In DNA form, the CDR3 reads TGTGCCAGCAGTGAACTTCCCGGACAGGGAACGAATGAGCAGTTCTTC. It is translated as CASSELPGQGTNEQFF.

This clonotype was seen a handful of times. This rearrangement joins TRBV9 to TRBJ2-7; no definite D call. The V end lost 4 bases, the J end lost 6 bases, and 11 bases lay between the germline ends. Germline CDR1 and CDR2: SGDLS and YYNGEE. The CDR3 is 12 residues long. The CDR3 spells CASSQRDSEQYF. The CDR3 coding sequence is TGTGCCAGCAGCCAACGAGACTCCGAGCAGTACTTC.

There are a few counts of this clonotype. The V gene is TRBV20-1, the J gene TRBJ2-7; possible D gene TRBD1, 8 bases. The V end was cut by 6 bases, the J end by 3 bases, with 18 bases between. The CDR3 runs to 14 residues. Germline V CDR1 and CDR2: DFQATT, SNEGSKA (reference sequence). The CDR3 DNA reads as TGCAGTGCCCAGGGGGGGGACAGGCGCTACGAGCAGTACTTC. Translating it yields CSAQGGDRRYEQYF.

The chain uses TRBV7-9 and TRBJ1-5, with D unclear. Looked up from germline, CDR1 is SEHNR and CDR2 is FQNEAQ (reference sequence). V lost 5 bases to trimming and J lost 1 base, with 9 bases between them. The CDR3 is 14 residues long. The CDR3 here is CASSTGLSNQPQHF. The CDR3 DNA sequence: TGTGCCAGCAGCACGGGATTGAGCAATCAGCCCCAGCATTTT.

J is TRBJ2-3 and V is TRBV12-3 or TRBV12-4; unclear D gene. Trimming cost V 6 bases and J 7 bases, with 14 bases left between them. The CDR3 totals 13 residues. The CDR3 loop reads CASSSTSQYTQYF. The CDR3 DNA sequence: TGTGCCAGCAGCTCCACGTCCCAGTATACGCAGTATTTT.

The CDR3 is CASSLFGGSYEQYF. The CDR3 region has the DNA TGTGCCAGCAGCTTATTCGGGGGGTCCTACGAGCAGTACTTC. This chain joins TRBV7-2 and TRBJ2-7; 7 positions match TRBD2. Germline V gene sequence: CDR1 SGHTA, CDR2 FQGNSA. This CDR3 contains 14 residues. V lost 2 bases, J lost 1 base, and 2 bases stayed unmatched.

V is TRBV5-1 and J is TRBJ2-3; tentatively, D is TRBD2 (5 bases). Germline V lookup: CDR1 SGHRS, CDR2 YFSETQ. Trimming left V 4 bases short and J 5 bases short, with 8 bases between. The CDR3 has 12 residues. This CDR3 is CASSPDLDTQYF. CDR3 DNA sequence: TGCGCCAGCAGCCCGGACTTAGATACGCAGTATTTT.

The genes are TRBV6-1 and TRBJ2-7; D remains unclear. The CDR3 has 13 residues. Trimming cost V 6 bases and J 3 bases, with 12 bases left between them. CDR1 is MNHNS and CDR2 is SASEGT in the germline V gene. The CDR3 here is CASSGSPRYEQYF. In DNA form, the CDR3 reads TGTGCCAGCAGCGGATCTCCCCGCTACGAGCAGTACTTC.

This clonotype has at least ten counts. The chain is built from TRBV7-6 and TRBJ2-7; tentative D call: TRBD2 (5 bases). Between the trimmed V and J ends, which lost 1 base and 4 bases, there was a span of 11 bases. The CDR3 runs to 14 residues. Germline V gene lookup returns CDR1 SGHVS and CDR2 FNYEAQ. In DNA, the CDR3 is TGTGCCAGCAGCTTAGTTTCCGGGGATTACGAGCAGTACTTC. Residues: CASSLVSGDYEQYF.

The chain is built from TRBV5-1 and TRBJ2-5, with 7 bases lining up with TRBD2. After removal of 0 bases from V and 1 base from J, the junction contained 3 bases not matched to a gene. The CDR3 loop spans 15 amino acids. CDR1 SGHRS and CDR2 YFSETQ come from the germline V gene. CDR3 DNA: TGCGCCAGCAGCTTGGCCGTAGCGGGCCAAGAGACCCAGTACTTC. This gives the protein CASSLAVAGQETQYF. Based on the CDR3 plus reference TRBV5-1 and TRBJ2-5, the full variable domain is KAGVTQTPRYLIKTRGQQVTLSCSPISGHRSVSWYQQTPGQGLQFLFEYFSETQRNKGNFPGRFSGRQFSNSRSEMNVSTLELGDSALYLCASSLAVAGQETQYFGPGTRLLVL.

This clonotype was counted only a few times. This chain connects TRBV20-1 to TRBJ2-7; 9 bases match TRBD2. CDR1 DFQATT and CDR2 SNEGSKA come from the germline V gene (reference sequence). The CDR3 contains 13 residues. V lost 7 bases and J lost 0; bases outside the gene matches: 4. The CDR3 region is CSVGLANSYEQYF. The DNA for the CDR3 is TGCAGTGTCGGACTAGCGAACTCCTACGAGCAGTACTTC.

This clonotype has only a few counts. This chain links TRBV7-2 with TRBJ2-1; D is perhaps TRBD1 (6 bases). CDR3 size: 16 residues. In germline, CDR1 is SGHTA, CDR2 FQGNSA. The ends were cut back, 7 bases at V and 5 bases at J, with 21 bases in the middle. This chain's CDR3 is CASIPRGIAVDNEQFF. In nucleotides, the CDR3 is TGTGCCAGCATCCCAAGGGGGATTGCGGTAGACAATGAGCAGTTCTTC.

The table lists this clonotype with a few counts. J is TRBJ2-7 and V is TRBV5-6; unclear D gene. In germline, CDR1 is SGHDT, CDR2 YYEEEE. The CDR3 sequence is 15 residues long. Trimming removed 2 bases from V and 0 bases from J, with 12 bases in between. DNA for the CDR3: TGTGCCAGCAGCTTAAATGCCCCGAGCTCCTACGAGCAGTACTTC. It specifies CASSLNAPSSYEQYF.

V usage is TRBV20-1 and J usage is TRBJ2-7; TRBD2 matches 9 bases. Per the germline V gene, CDR1 is DFQATT and CDR2 is SNEGSKA (reference sequence). Unmatched junction bases numbered 11, after V lost 5 bases and J lost 3 bases. The CDR3 consists of 15 residues. CDR3 in amino acids: CSASPLAGQSYEQYF. The CDR3 DNA reads TGCAGTGCTTCCCCTCTAGCGGGACAAAGCTACGAGCAGTACTTC.

V usage is TRBV28 and J usage is TRBJ2-1; 9 bases align to TRBD2. CDR3 length equals 15 residues. The germline gives CDR1 MDHEN, CDR2 SYDVKM. J was trimmed by 9 bases and V by 5 bases; bases with no gene match: 11. As DNA, the CDR3 is TGTGCCAGCAGTGAGCGCGCGGGAGGGGCGGGTGAGCAGTTCTTC. Its translation is CASSERAGGAGEQFF. Combining the CDR3 with reference TRBV28 and TRBJ2-1 gives the whole variable domain DVKVTQSSRYLVKRTGEKVFLECVQDMDHENMFWYRQDPGLGLRLIYFSYDVKMKEKGDIPEGYSVSREKKERFSLILESASTNQTSMYLCASSERAGGAGEQFFGPGTRLTVL.

This clonotype was observed a few times. Relative to the germline gene, one junction end is altered; a read error may explain this. The rearrangement links TRBV18 to TRBJ1-2; D is ambiguous. Germline V gene data show CDR1 as KGHSH and CDR2 as LQKENI. CDR3 length: 14 amino acids. Written as DNA, the CDR3 is TGTGCCAGCTCACCGTCAGGCCCTAAATATGGCTACACCTTC. The encoded protein is CASSPSGPKYGYTF.

This chain connects TRBV5-1 to TRBJ2-7, with D possibly being TRBD1 (5 bases). The CDR3 covers 15 residues. The germline gives CDR1 SGHRS, CDR2 YFSETQ. Trimming cost V 4 bases and J 0 bases, with 14 bases left between them. In DNA, the CDR3 is TGCGCCAGCAGCGCAACAGGTCAGAGCTCCTACGAGCAGTACTTC. This codes for CASSATGQSSYEQYF.

The rearrangement joins TRBV29-1 to TRBJ2-1; TRBD2 agrees at 13 bases. J gave up 4 bases and V 7 bases, and 13 bases lay outside the gene matches. This CDR3 is built from 17 residues. Germline-derived CDR1 and CDR2 are SQVTM and ANQGSEA. CDR3 residues: CSATGGTSGKRYNEQFF. The CDR3 bases are TGCAGCGCGACAGGGGGGACTAGCGGGAAGCGGTACAATGAGCAGTTCTTC.

The chain is built from TRBV20-1 and TRBJ2-2; 8 bases match TRBD2. Germline CDR1 is DFQATT and CDR2 is SNEGSKA (reference sequence). V trimming: 6 bases; J trimming: 7 bases; junction bases outside the gene matches: 10. The CDR3 sequence is 14 residues long. CDR3 protein: CSAQVGGAVGELFF. CDR3 DNA sequence: TGCAGTGCCCAGGTCGGGGGGGCTGTCGGGGAGCTGTTTTTT.

This clonotype was counted a few times. V usage is TRBV6-2 or TRBV6-3 and J usage is TRBJ2-5, with D maybe TRBD2 (5 bases). CDR1 is MNHEY and CDR2 is SVGEGT in the germline V gene. This CDR3 region has 14 residues. Trimming took off 8 bases at V and 5 bases at J, with 18 bases between the two ends. CDR3 nucleotide sequence: TGTGCCAGCCAAAGGTGGGAGTCGGGGGAGACCCAGTACTTC. Translated, it gives CASQRWESGETQYF.

This clonotype was seen a few times. The chain uses TRBV25-1 and TRBJ2-2, with a weak D call TRBD2 (6 bases). Trimming took off 6 bases at V and 7 bases at J, with 18 bases between the two ends. The germline V gene has CDR1 MGHDK and CDR2 SYGVNS. The CDR3 is 15 residues long. The CDR3 DNA reads as TGTGCCAGCAGCTACTTGAACTCCGGGGGCGGGGAGCTGTTTTTT. Residues: CASSYLNSGGGELFF.

This clonotype has just a few counts. The rearrangement links TRBV7-9 to TRBJ2-1, with D perhaps matching TRBD2 (6 bases). Germline CDR1 reads SEHNR; CDR2 reads FQNEAQ (reference sequence). The CDR3 runs 16 residues. Trimming stripped 7 bases from V and 3 bases from J, with 19 bases between. CDR3 coding DNA: TGTGCCAGCAACCCGCCCCGGCGGGATAGCTACAATGAGCAGTTCTTC. This translates into CASNPPRRDSYNEQFF.

The rearrangement links TRBV5-4 to TRBJ2-2; 9 bases agree with TRBD1. V trimming: 0 bases; J trimming: 4 bases; junction bases outside the gene matches: 13. CDR1 is SGHNT, CDR2 YYREEE, per germline (reference sequence). The CDR3 is made up of 19 amino acids. The CDR3: CASSLGGPTGGISTGELFF. The CDR3 nucleotides read TGTGCCAGCAGCTTGGGAGGGCCAACAGGGGGCATTTCCACCGGGGAGCTGTTTTTT.

Remarks on this clonotype: Since a much larger clone is just one base distant, this may be a read error. Given the absence of the conserved phenylalanine or tryptophan at the CDR3 end, a read error is likely. The chain combines TRBV7-9 with TRBJ2-1; 13 nucleotides match TRBD2. CDR1 SEHNR and CDR2 FQNEAQ come from the germline V gene (reference sequence). V dropped 5 bases and J dropped 8; count of bases not matched to a gene: 6. This CDR3 is 15 amino acids long. In DNA form, the CDR3 reads TGTGCCAGCAGCCCTCGACTAGCGGGAGGCTATGAGCAGTTCTCC. This gives the protein CASSPRLAGGYEQFS.